The entry below gives a single T cell receptor (beta chain) sequence along with its context. In the PCR, 60 Vbeta and 13 Jbeta primers were used. Libraries were prepared by immunoSEQ multiplex PCR; TCRdb keeps only in-frame clonotypes and omits some of them. The table shows some 150,000 clones, with approximately 77% occurring only once. Nominally healthy donors were sampled, though unrecorded immune exposures were likely. This sample is part of a study of cytomegalovirus exposure and HLA in healthy donors. Germline V CDR1 and CDR2: SGHDT, YYEEEE. The CDR3 totals 15 residues. After removal of 6 bases from V and 3 bases from J, the junction contained 9 bases not matched to a gene.

The rearrangement joins TRBV5-6 to TRBJ2-1; TRBD2 matches at 7 bases. This TCR was recovered from a woman aged 40 to 50 in good health and CMV-seronegative. The sample taken for sequencing was PBMCs. The CDR3 loop is CASNLGGYDYNEQFF. CDR3 DNA sequence: TGTGCCAGCAACCTGGGGGGGTACGACTACAATGAGCAGTTCTTC.